This T cell receptor beta chain was captured in a study of regulatory T cells in long-lasting Graves disease. Regarding the study as a whole: Persistent-disease Graves' patients showed less TCR diversity than new cases. Persistent disease showed a preference for TRBV28, TRBJ1-2 and TRBJ2-5.

This clonotype was counted between two and nine times. Its specificity is unknown. The time point denotes: newly diagnosed GD, antithyroid drugs for less than 3 months. RNA from PBMCs was the source of the TCR library. Per American Thyroid Association guidelines, Graves' disease was diagnosed. EDTA tubes were used for drawing around 9 milliliters of peripheral blood. After removal of 0 bases from V and 5 bases from J, the junction contained 7 bases not matched to a gene. There are 15 residues in the CDR3. Germline V gene lookup returns CDR1 MNHEY and CDR2 SVGEGT. Arm-PCR with iRepertoire HTBI primers amplified the CDR3 regions for these TCR beta libraries. TCRdb recomputed calls from the multiplex PCR reads with MiXCR, one row per CDR3 protein. The sample consists of about 450,000 distinct CDR3 sequences, around 13% of them appearing once. Another study also made use of these data, one on T cells in Graves' hyperthyroidism and ophthalmopathy.

The chain has TRBV6-2 or TRBV6-3 and TRBJ2-7; the match to TRBD1 covers 7 bases. Material: peripheral blood mononuclear cells (PBMCs), obtained at new diagnosis, from a patient treated with antithyroid drugs. The TCR was taken from a woman in her forties or fifties with Graves disease. The CDR3 sequence is CASSYSTGRIHEQYF. The CDR3 coding sequence is TGTGCCAGCAGTTACTCGACAGGGAGAATCCACGAGCAGTACTTC.